Each of the 24 T cell receptor beta chains below was sequenced from the same sample in a study of glioma-infiltrating T cells (dated by TCRdb to 2016 to 2017). The instrument was an Illumina MiSeq. The iRepertoire nested amplicon-rescue multiplex PCR (arm-PCR) platform was used to amplify TCR alpha and beta CDR3 regions from RNA. The raw public data were reprocessed by TCRdb itself: fastp quality trimming at Q25, MiXCR clonotype calling, in-frame beta chains only. Under each unique CDR3 protein, matching rows form one entry showing the most common genes and DNA. Within this sample are about 110,000 distinct CDR3 sequences, with 20% to 25% of them counted one time only. The ten biggest clones cover 35% of the sample. The source material was glioma tissue, nonneoplastic brain tissue, or PBMCs (not recorded which). Receptors originate from a human donor with low-grade glioma or glioblastoma, undergoing nonglioma brain surgery, or in good health (not recorded which).

This clonotype occurred many times. V gene TRBV27 combines with J gene TRBJ2-2, with D maybe TRBD2 (6 bases). V shed 6 bases and J shed 1 base, with 9 bases lying between them. Germline V gene data show CDR1 as MNHEY and CDR2 as SMNVEV (reference sequence). The CDR3 covers 14 residues. CDR3 DNA sequence: TGTGCCAGCAGCTGGGACTGGAACACCGGGGAGCTGTTTTTT. This translates into CASSWDWNTGELFF.

This clonotype appeared many times. The CDR3 is CSAKAGPFNEQFF. CDR3 nucleotide sequence: TGCAGTGCTAAGGCTGGGCCTTTCAATGAGCAGTTCTTC. The gene calls are TRBV20-1 and TRBJ2-1; D is unclear. V was clipped by 4 bases and J by 6 bases, with 13 bases between them. Germline V lookup: CDR1 DFQATT, CDR2 SNEGSKA (reference sequence). This CDR3 region has 13 residues.

The V and J genes are TRBV7-8 and TRBJ2-7, with TRBD1 matching 9 bases. CDR1 is SGHVS and CDR2 is FQNEAQ in the germline V gene. J gave up 6 bases and V 2 bases, and 8 bases lay outside the gene matches. This CDR3 has 15 residues. The CDR3 bases are TGTGCCAGCAGCTTAACAATGGGACAGGGAAGCGAGCAGTACTTC. Amino acid sequence: CASSLTMGQGSEQYF. Combining the CDR3 with reference TRBV7-8 and TRBJ2-7 gives the whole variable domain GAGVSQSPRYKVAKRGQDVALRCDPISGHVSLFWYQQALGQGPEFLTYFQNEAQLDKSGLPSDRFFAERPEGSVSTLKIQRTQQEDSAVYLCASSLTMGQGSEQYFGPGTRLTVT.

Ten or more counts support this clonotype. The chain joins TRBV4-3 to TRBJ2-2, with D unclear. The CDR3 runs 15 residues. CDR1 is LGHNA, CDR2 YSLEER, per germline. V was cut by 0 bases and J by 3 bases, with 8 bases left in between. The CDR3 DNA is TGCGCCAGCAGCCAAGACTGGATGGACACCGGGGAGCTGTTTTTT. Translating it yields CASSQDWMDTGELFF.

Remarks on this clonotype: A much larger clone lies a single base off, so this may be a read error. V is TRBV7-9 and J is TRBJ2-1; D unclear. This CDR3 has 15 residues. Trimming took off 5 bases at V and 4 bases at J, with 15 bases between the two ends. The germline V gene has CDR1 SEHNR and CDR2 FQNEAQ (reference sequence). The chain's CDR3 is CASSPGASRYNEQFF. The CDR3 DNA is TGTGCCAGCAGCCCAGGAGCGTCGAGATACAATGAGCAGTTCTTC.

This sequence joins TRBV19 and TRBJ1-1; weak D call: TRBD1 (5 bases). V dropped 7 bases and J dropped 5 bases, with 14 bases sitting between them. The CDR3 length is 13 residues. Germline V gene data show CDR1 as LNHDA and CDR2 as SQIVND (reference sequence). The CDR3 DNA is TGTGCCAGTAAGGTCCAGGGAGTGACTGAAGCTTTCTTT. Translation gives CASKVQGVTEAFF.

This clonotype was seen many times. The chain has TRBV6-6 and TRBJ1-4; 9 bases line up with TRBD1. CDR3 size: 17 residues. Unmatched junction bases numbered 6, after V lost 0 bases and J lost 4 bases. Germline V gene lookup returns CDR1 MNHNY and CDR2 SVGAGI (reference sequence). CDR3 DNA: TGTGCCAGCAGTTACTCGAGGGGACAGGGCTTTAATGAAAAACTGTTTTTT. Its protein product is CASSYSRGQGFNEKLFF.

This clonotype was found once. Mismatch with germline at one junction end may stem from a read error. The rearrangement uses TRBV11-3 and TRBJ2-3; 7 bases align to TRBD2. The CDR3 sequence is 17 residues long. Germline-derived CDR1 and CDR2 are SGHNT and YENEEA. Written as DNA, the CDR3 is TGTGCCAACAGCTTCAGGTCTAGCGGACGTATCACAGATACGCAGTATTTT. Amino acids: CANSFRSSGRITDTQYF.

The sample holds many counts of this clonotype. The rearrangement links TRBV19 to TRBJ1-2; D might be TRBD1 (6 bases). CDR1 and CDR2 (germline): LNHDA, SQIVND (reference sequence). V lost 4 bases to trimming and J lost 2 bases, with 8 bases between them. CDR3 length equals 13 residues. The DNA for the CDR3 is TGTGCCAGTAGTAATGACAGGAACTATGGCTACACCTTC. Residues: CASSNDRNYGYTF.

This clonotype was counted many times. Here the CDR3 reads CSVYTLLSSGNTIYF. CDR3 DNA: TGCAGCGTATACACTCTCTTAAGCTCTGGAAACACCATATATTTT. The J gene is TRBJ1-3, the V gene TRBV29-1; the D is unclear. Germline assignment: CDR1 SQVTM and CDR2 ANQGSEA. Between the trimmed V and J ends, which lost 6 bases and 0 bases, there was a span of 15 bases. This CDR3 contains 15 residues.

This clonotype was observed at least ten times. The CDR3 region is CASSFKYQETQYF. In DNA, the CDR3 is TGTGCCAGCAGTTTCAAGTACCAAGAGACCCAGTACTTC. The V gene is TRBV27, the J gene TRBJ2-5, with unresolved D. There are 13 residues in the CDR3. Germline V gene sequence: CDR1 MNHEY, CDR2 SMNVEV (reference sequence). V was cut by 3 bases and J by 0 bases, with 5 bases left in between.

This clonotype was seen many times. The chain links TRBV29-1 to TRBJ1-1; D may be TRBD1 (6 bases). Germline lookup yields CDR1 SQVTM and CDR2 ANQGSEA. The CDR3 runs 13 residues. The V gene lost 3 bases and the J gene lost 4 bases, with 12 bases spanning the gap. CDR3 amino acids: CSVDNRASTEAFF. The DNA of the CDR3 is TGCAGCGTTGATAACAGGGCGAGCACTGAAGCTTTCTTT.

The chain carries TRBV12-3 or TRBV12-4 and TRBJ2-2; D could derive from TRBD1 or TRBD2 (5 bases each). V was trimmed by 2 bases and J by 7 bases, leaving 11 bases between them. CDR3 size: 14 residues. The CDR3 sequence: CASSLPRGGGELFF. DNA of the CDR3: TGTGCCAGCAGTTTACCTCGGGGCGGCGGGGAGCTGTTTTTT.

This clonotype was counted at least ten times. The CDR3 loop reads CASSLGRGSRQPQHF. The CDR3 nucleotides read TGTGCCAGCAGCTTAGGCAGGGGATCTCGTCAGCCCCAGCATTTT. J is TRBJ1-5 and V is TRBV13; weak D call: TRBD1 (6 bases). The germline V gene has CDR1 PRHDT and CDR2 FYEKMQ (reference sequence). V shed 0 bases and J shed 6 bases, with 12 bases lying between them. The CDR3 is 15 residues long.

This clonotype has ten or more counts. This chain links TRBV2 with TRBJ1-1, with 11 bases aligning to TRBD1. CDR1 is SNHLY, CDR2 FYNNEI, per germline. There are 15 residues in the CDR3. V trimming: 5 bases; J trimming: 5 bases; junction bases outside the gene matches: 7. The CDR3 DNA sequence: TGTGCCAGCAGTCTTTCGGGACAGGGGGGAACTGAAGCTTTCTTT. It translates to CASSLSGQGGTEAFF.

In the case of this clonotype: A single base separates this from a much larger clone, so it may be a read error. The chain employs TRBV20-1 and TRBJ2-1; 8 bases are shared with TRBD2. The CDR3 covers 14 residues. In germline, CDR1 is DFQATT, CDR2 SNEGSKA (reference sequence). Trimming at V came to 5 bases and at J to 6 bases, leaving 9 bases not matched to a gene. Here the CDR3 reads CSAPTSGDGNEQFF. CDR3 coding DNA: TGCAGTGCTCCTACTAGCGGAGACGGCAATGAGCAGTTCTTC.

This clonotype was observed many times. The rearrangement uses TRBV18 and TRBJ2-7; D gene uncertain. Germline CDR1 reads KGHSH; CDR2 reads LQKENI. V was clipped by 3 bases and J by 0 bases, with 6 bases between them. The CDR3 sequence is 13 residues long. In nucleotides, the CDR3 is TGTGCCAGCTCACCCCAAGACTCCTACGAGCAGTACTTC. This translates into CASSPQDSYEQYF.

This clonotype has at least ten counts. The V and J genes are TRBV11-2 and TRBJ1-1, with D unresolved. The CDR3 loop spans 13 amino acids. The germline gives CDR1 SGHAT, CDR2 FQNNGV. Trimming took 5 bases from V and 5 from J, leaving 12 bases between them. The CDR3 region has the DNA TGTGCCAGCAGCGGCTTACTGGGAACTGAAGCTTTCTTT. Translated, it gives CASSGLLGTEAFF.

In this sample, this clonotype turned up a few times. The gene calls are TRBV29-1 and TRBJ2-1; 7 bases match TRBD2. The CDR3 has 15 residues. V lost 1 base and J lost 4; bases outside the gene matches: 7. Per germline, CDR1 SQVTM and CDR2 ANQGSEA. The CDR3 reads CSVEGGLAVYNEQFF. The CDR3 nucleotides are TGCAGCGTTGAAGGAGGGCTAGCGGTGTACAATGAGCAGTTCTTC.

The chain has TRBV5-1 and TRBJ2-7; D unresolved. V shed 1 base and J shed 5 bases, with 7 bases lying between them. The CDR3 consists of 12 residues. The germline V gene has CDR1 SGHRS and CDR2 YFSETQ. The CDR3 loop reads CASSLHGHEQYF. The CDR3 DNA reads as TGCGCCAGCAGCTTGCACGGCCACGAGCAGTACTTC. Full variable domain (remainder filled in from reference TRBV5-1 and TRBJ2-7): KAGVTQTPRYLIKTRGQQVTLSCSPISGHRSVSWYQQTPGQGLQFLFEYFSETQRNKGNFPGRFSGRQFSNSRSEMNVSTLELGDSALYLCASSLHGHEQYFGPGTRLTVT.

This clonotype was seen a handful of times. This chain connects TRBV27 to TRBJ1-1, with D uncertain. CDR1 MNHEY and CDR2 SMNVEV come from the germline V gene (reference sequence). V lost 8 bases and J lost 4, with 20 bases in between. This CDR3 is built from 15 residues. CDR3 in amino acids: CASVPLRAGTTEAFF. Here the CDR3 DNA reads TGTGCCAGCGTCCCCCTCCGGGCGGGAACCACTGAAGCTTTCTTT.

This clonotype was found a few times. This chain joins TRBV7-2 and TRBJ1-1; 7 bases match TRBD1. The CDR3 extends over 14 amino acids. Germline V gene lookup returns CDR1 SGHTA and CDR2 FQGNSA. The V segment lost 5 bases and the J segment 2 bases; nucleotides outside the gene matches: 5. As DNA, the CDR3 is TGTGCCAGCAGCGAGACAGGGAGAAACACTGAAGCTTTCTTT. Translation gives CASSETGRNTEAFF. Supplemented by reference TRBV7-2 and TRBJ1-1, the full variable domain reads GAGVSQSPSNKVTEKGKDVELRCDPISGHTALYWYRQSLGQGLEFLIYFQGNSAPDKSGLPSDRFSAERTGGSVSTLTIQRTQQEDSAVYLCASSETGRNTEAFFGQGTRLTVV.

This clonotype appeared many times. The chain recombines TRBV3-1 with TRBJ1-6; a possible D gene is TRBD1 (5 bases). The CDR3 length is 16 residues. The germline V gene encodes CDR1 LGHDT and CDR2 YNNKEL (reference sequence). Trimming removed 5 bases from V and 10 bases from J, with 21 bases in between. This CDR3 reads CASSGWAGTATSPLHF. CDR3 sequence (DNA): TGTGCCAGCAGCGGATGGGCCGGGACCGCGACCTCACCCCTCCACTTT.

This clonotype was detected many times. The CDR3 DNA follows: TGCAGTGCTAGGAGGGGCGATGAGCAGTTCTTC. Translating gives CSARRGDEQFF. The chain employs TRBV20-1 and TRBJ2-1, with D perhaps TRBD1 or TRBD2 (5 bases each). The V and J ends lost 3 bases and 8 bases respectively, with 8 bases between them. This CDR3 comprises 11 residues. Germline V lookup: CDR1 DFQATT, CDR2 SNEGSKA (reference sequence).